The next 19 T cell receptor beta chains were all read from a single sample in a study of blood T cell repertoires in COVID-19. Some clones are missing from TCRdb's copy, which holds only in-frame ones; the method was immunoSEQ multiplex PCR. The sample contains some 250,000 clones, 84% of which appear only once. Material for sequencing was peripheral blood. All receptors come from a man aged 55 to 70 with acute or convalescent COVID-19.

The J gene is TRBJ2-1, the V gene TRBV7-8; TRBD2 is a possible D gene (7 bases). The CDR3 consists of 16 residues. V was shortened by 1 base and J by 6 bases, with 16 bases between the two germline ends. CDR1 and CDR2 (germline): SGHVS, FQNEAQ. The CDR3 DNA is TGTGCCAGCAGCTTAGTTCCTGAGGGAGGGGGCAATGAGCAGTTCTTC. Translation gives CASSLVPEGGGNEQFF.

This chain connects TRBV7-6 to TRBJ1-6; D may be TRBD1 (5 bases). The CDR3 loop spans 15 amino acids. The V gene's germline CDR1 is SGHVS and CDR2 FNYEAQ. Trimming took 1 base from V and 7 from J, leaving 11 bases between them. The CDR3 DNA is TGTGCCAGCAGCTTAGGAACAGGTTACAATTCACCCCTCCACTTT. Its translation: CASSLGTGYNSPLHF.

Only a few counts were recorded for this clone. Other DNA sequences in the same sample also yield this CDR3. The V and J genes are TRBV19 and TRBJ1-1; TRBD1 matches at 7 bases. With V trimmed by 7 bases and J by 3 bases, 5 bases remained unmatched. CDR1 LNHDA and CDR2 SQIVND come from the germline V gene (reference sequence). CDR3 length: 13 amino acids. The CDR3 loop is CASTVDRDTEAFF. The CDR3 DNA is TGTGCCAGTACCGTCGACAGGGACACTGAAGCTTTCTTT.

The CDR3 loop reads CASSSRQGSEAFF. CDR3 in DNA: TGTGCCAGCAGTTCCCGACAGGGCTCTGAAGCTTTCTTT. The chain recombines TRBV12-3 or TRBV12-4 with TRBJ1-1; 7 bases map to TRBD1. The CDR3 runs to 13 residues. Losses at the gene ends were 4 bases for V and 6 bases for J; bases not matched to a gene: 5.

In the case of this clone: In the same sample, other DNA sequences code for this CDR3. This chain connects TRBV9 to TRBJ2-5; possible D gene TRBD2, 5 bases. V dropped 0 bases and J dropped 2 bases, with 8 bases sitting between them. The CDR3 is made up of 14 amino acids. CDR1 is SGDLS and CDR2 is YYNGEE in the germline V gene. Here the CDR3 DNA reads TGTGCCAGCAGCGTAGGCGGCGGGCAAGAGACCCAGTACTTC. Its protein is CASSVGGGQETQYF.

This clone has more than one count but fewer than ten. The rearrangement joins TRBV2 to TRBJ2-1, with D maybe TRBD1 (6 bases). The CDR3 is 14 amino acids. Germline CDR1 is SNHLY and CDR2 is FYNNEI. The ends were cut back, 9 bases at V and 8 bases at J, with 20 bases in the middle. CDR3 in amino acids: CARNIGGPTDEQFF. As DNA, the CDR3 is TGTGCCAGGAATATAGGGGGACCGACGGATGAGCAGTTCTTC.

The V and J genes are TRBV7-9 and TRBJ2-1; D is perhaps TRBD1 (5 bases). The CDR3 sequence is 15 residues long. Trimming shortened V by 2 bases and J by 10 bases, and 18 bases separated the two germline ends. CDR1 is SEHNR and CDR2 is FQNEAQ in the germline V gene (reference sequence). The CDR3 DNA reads TGTGCCAGCAGCTTACGCAGGGTTGGTTCAGGGGAGCAGTTCTTC. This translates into CASSLRRVGSGEQFF. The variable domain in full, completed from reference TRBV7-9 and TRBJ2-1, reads DTGVSQNPRHKITKRGQNVTFRCDPISEHNRLYWYRQTLGQGPEFLTYFQNEAQLEKSRLLSDRFSAERPKGSFSTLEIQRTEQGDSAMYLCASSLRRVGSGEQFFGPGTRLTVL.

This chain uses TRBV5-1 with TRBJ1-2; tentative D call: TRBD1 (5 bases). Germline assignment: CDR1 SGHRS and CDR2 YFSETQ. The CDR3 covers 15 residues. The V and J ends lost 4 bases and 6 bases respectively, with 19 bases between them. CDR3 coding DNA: TGCGCCAGCAGCCCCACTGGCAGGGAACAGGATGGCTACACCTTC. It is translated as CASSPTGREQDGYTF. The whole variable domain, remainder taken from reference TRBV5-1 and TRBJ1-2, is KAGVTQTPRYLIKTRGQQVTLSCSPISGHRSVSWYQQTPGQGLQFLFEYFSETQRNKGNFPGRFSGRQFSNSRSEMNVSTLELGDSALYLCASSPTGREQDGYTFGSGTRLTVV.

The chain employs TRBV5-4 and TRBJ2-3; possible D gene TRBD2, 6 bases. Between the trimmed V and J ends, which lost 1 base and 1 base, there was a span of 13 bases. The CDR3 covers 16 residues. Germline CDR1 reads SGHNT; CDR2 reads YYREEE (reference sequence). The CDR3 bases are TGTGCCAGCAGCTTGCCTGGCGGGGTACGCACAGATACGCAGTATTTT. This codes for CASSLPGGVRTDTQYF.

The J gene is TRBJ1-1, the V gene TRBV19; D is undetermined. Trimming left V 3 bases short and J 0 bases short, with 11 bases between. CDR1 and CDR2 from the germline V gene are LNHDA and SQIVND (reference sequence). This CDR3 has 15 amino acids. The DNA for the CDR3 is TGTGCCAGTAGTATGGGCAGTGAAATGAACACTGAAGCTTTCTTT. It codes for CASSMGSEMNTEAFF.

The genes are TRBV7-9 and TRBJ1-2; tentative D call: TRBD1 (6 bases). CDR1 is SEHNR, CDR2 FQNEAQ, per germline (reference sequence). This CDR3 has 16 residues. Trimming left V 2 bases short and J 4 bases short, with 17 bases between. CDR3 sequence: CASSLRMNRVSYGYTF. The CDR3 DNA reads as TGTGCCAGCAGCTTAAGGATGAACAGGGTTAGCTATGGCTACACCTTC.

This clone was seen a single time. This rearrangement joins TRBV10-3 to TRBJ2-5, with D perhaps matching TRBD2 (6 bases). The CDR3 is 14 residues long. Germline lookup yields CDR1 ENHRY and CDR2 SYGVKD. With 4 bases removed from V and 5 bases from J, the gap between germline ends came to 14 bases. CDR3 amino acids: CAISVQLGGETQYF. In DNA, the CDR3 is TGTGCCATCAGTGTGCAGCTAGGAGGGGAGACCCAGTACTTC.

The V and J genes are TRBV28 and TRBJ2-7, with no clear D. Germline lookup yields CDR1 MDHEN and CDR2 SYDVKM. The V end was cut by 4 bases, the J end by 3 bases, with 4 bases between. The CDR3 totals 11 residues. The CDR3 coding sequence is TGTGCCAGCAGTTCCTACTACGAGCAGTACTTC. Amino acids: CASSSYYEQYF.

For the CDR3, the DNA is TGTGCCAGCAGCTTAGGGGACAGGGGAGGATCACCCCTCCACTTT. This translates into CASSLGDRGGSPLHF. V and J are TRBV13 and TRBJ1-6; TRBD1 aligns across 9 bases. CDR1 and CDR2 from the germline V gene are PRHDT and FYEKMQ (reference sequence). V shed 0 bases and J 10 bases; nucleotides not matched to a gene: 4. CDR3 size: 15 residues.

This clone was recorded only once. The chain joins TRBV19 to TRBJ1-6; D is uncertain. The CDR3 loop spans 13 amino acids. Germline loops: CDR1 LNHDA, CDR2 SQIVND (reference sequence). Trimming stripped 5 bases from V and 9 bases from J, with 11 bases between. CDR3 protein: CASSLTSGSPLHF. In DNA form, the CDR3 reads TGTGCCAGTAGTTTGACCTCGGGTTCACCCCTCCACTTT. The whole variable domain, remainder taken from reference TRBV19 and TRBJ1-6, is DGGITQSPKYLFRKEGQNVTLSCEQNLNHDAMYWYRQDPGQGLRLIYYSQIVNDFQKGDIAEGYSVSREKKESFPLTVTSAQKNPTAFYLCASSLTSGSPLHFGNGTRLTVT.

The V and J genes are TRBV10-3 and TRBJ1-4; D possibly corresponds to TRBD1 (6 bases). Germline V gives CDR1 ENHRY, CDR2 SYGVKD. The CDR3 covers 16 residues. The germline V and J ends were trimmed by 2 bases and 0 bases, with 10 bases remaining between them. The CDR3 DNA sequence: TGTGCCATCAGTGAGAGTACAGGGTCAACTAATGAAAAACTGTTTTTT. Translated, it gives CAISESTGSTNEKLFF.

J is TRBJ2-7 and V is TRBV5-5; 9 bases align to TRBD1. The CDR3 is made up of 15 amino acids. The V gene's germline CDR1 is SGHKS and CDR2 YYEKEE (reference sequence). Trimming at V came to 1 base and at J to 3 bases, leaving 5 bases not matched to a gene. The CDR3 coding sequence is TGTGCCAGCAGCTTGCCCGGGACAGGGAACTACGAGCAGTACTTC. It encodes CASSLPGTGNYEQYF.

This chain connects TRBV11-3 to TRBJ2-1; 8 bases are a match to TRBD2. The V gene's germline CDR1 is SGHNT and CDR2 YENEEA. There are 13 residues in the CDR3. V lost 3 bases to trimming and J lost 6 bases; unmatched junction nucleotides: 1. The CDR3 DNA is TGTGCCAGCAGCTTTACTAGCGGCAATGAGCAGTTCTTC. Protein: CASSFTSGNEQFF.

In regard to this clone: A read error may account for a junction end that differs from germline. The CDR3 region has the DNA TGTGCCAGCAGCCACGGACAGGGGGTGGACTTC. It translates to CASSHGQGVDF. V usage is TRBV6-2 or TRBV6-3 and J usage is TRBJ2-7, with 10 bases aligning to TRBD1. The CDR3 totals 11 residues. Per germline, CDR1 MNHEY and CDR2 SVGEGT.